The 22 T cell receptor beta chains below come from one sample, sequenced in a study of Graves' ophthalmopathy and Graves' hyperthyroidism. Amplified material comprised TCR beta CDR3 regions derived from RNA transcripts. The library came from an HTBI-primed first-round RT-PCR and a second-round multiplex PCR. A single record per CDR3 protein comes from TCRdb applying MiXCR to the multiplex PCR reads. The table has some 520,000 distinct CDR3 sequences, under 15% seen once. What was sequenced was blood. These receptor sequences come from a woman in her 30s with Graves' ophthalmopathy.

Comments on this clonotype: A much more abundant neighbour one base away suggests this may be a read error. The V gene is TRBV15, the J gene TRBJ1-5; 9 bases map to TRBD1. This CDR3 region has 16 residues. CDR1 and CDR2 from the germline V gene are LNHNV and YYDKDF (reference sequence). The CDR3 sequence is CVTSRTGAPSNQPQHF. Here the CDR3 DNA reads TGTGTCACCAGCAGGACAGGGGCCCCTAGCAATCAGCCCCAGCATTTT.

This clonotype was picked up many times. The J gene is TRBJ2-2, the V gene TRBV2; D possibly corresponds to TRBD1 (6 bases). V was cut by 7 bases and J by 1 base, with 13 bases left in between. Germline loops: CDR1 SNHLY, CDR2 FYNNEI. The CDR3 has 15 amino acids. The CDR3 sequence is CASTGPQGNTGELFF. The CDR3 region has the DNA TGTGCCAGCACCGGACCACAGGGGAACACCGGGGAGCTGTTTTTT.

In this sample, this clonotype turned up a few times. The chain couples TRBV11-2 to TRBJ1-2, with 8 positions matching TRBD1. V was pared by 5 bases and J by 0 bases, with 14 bases of the junction left unmatched. The CDR3 contains 18 residues. The V gene's germline CDR1 is SGHAT and CDR2 FQNNGV. Here the CDR3 DNA reads TGTGCCAGCAGCGCATTGGACAGGGTTCGTCTGACTAACTATGGCTACACCTTC. It is translated as CASSALDRVRLTNYGYTF.

The chain uses TRBV6-1 and TRBJ1-5, with a weak D call TRBD1 (6 bases). CDR3 length: 15 amino acids. Germline V gene lookup returns CDR1 MNHNS and CDR2 SASEGT. The ends were cut back, 6 bases at V and 2 bases at J, with 14 bases in the middle. CDR3: CASRVNRVGNQPQHF. CDR3 nucleotides: TGTGCCAGCAGGGTTAACAGGGTCGGCAATCAGCCCCAGCATTTT.

At least ten counts were recorded for this clonotype. The chain uses TRBV20-1 and TRBJ2-5, with D unclear. The V gene's germline CDR1 is DFQATT and CDR2 SNEGSKA (reference sequence). This CDR3 has 14 residues. V gave up 1 base and J gave up 4 bases, with 13 bases separating them. The CDR3 reads CSARVIRFGETQYF. The CDR3 nucleotides read TGCAGTGCTAGAGTTATACGATTCGGAGAGACCCAGTACTTC.

There are many counts of this clonotype. The rearrangement joins TRBV19 to TRBJ1-1, with D uncertain. Trimming stripped 0 bases from V and 1 base from J, with 3 bases between. The CDR3 is made up of 13 amino acids. The germline V gene encodes CDR1 LNHDA and CDR2 SQIVND (reference sequence). Written as DNA, the CDR3 is TGTGCCAGTAGTATAGAGGGGAACACTGAAGCTTTCTTT. The encoded protein is CASSIEGNTEAFF.

In its sample, this clonotype was seen many times. The chain combines TRBV19 with TRBJ2-2; TRBD1 aligns across 8 bases. CDR1 LNHDA and CDR2 SQIVND come from the germline V gene (reference sequence). The CDR3 length is 15 residues. Trimming took 8 bases from V and 1 from J; bases not matched to a gene: 6. The CDR3 nucleotides are TGTGCCAGTTCCAGGGGGCTAGTGAACACCGGGGAGCTGTTTTTT. It codes for CASSRGLVNTGELFF.

The chain joins TRBV6-1 to TRBJ1-1; 8 nucleotides line up with TRBD1. The CDR3 contains 11 residues. The ends lost 6 bases at V and 13 bases at J; junction bases unmatched: 7. Germline V gene data show CDR1 as MNHNS and CDR2 as SASEGT. The CDR3: CASRDRVQGFF. The DNA for the CDR3 is TGTGCCAGCAGGGACAGGGTTCAAGGTTTCTTT.

As for this clonotype: Because the CDR3 is missing its conserved closing phenylalanine or tryptophan, this is likely a read error. The chain uses TRBV20-1 and TRBJ1-1, with a tentative D call TRBD1 (5 bases). CDR1 is DFQATT, CDR2 SNEGSKA, per germline (reference sequence). The CDR3 has 12 amino acids. V lost 7 bases to trimming and J lost 5 bases, with 14 bases between them. CDR3 amino acids: CSVPGPGTEAFL. CDR3 DNA: TGCAGTGTACCGGGTCCAGGGACTGAAGCTTTCTTG.

A remark on this clonotype: Given the absence of the conserved phenylalanine or tryptophan at the CDR3 end, a read error is likely. The chain has TRBV12-3 or TRBV12-4 and TRBJ2-4, with D perhaps TRBD2 (6 bases). This CDR3 is built from 14 residues. Trimming took off 3 bases at V and 8 bases at J, with 14 bases between the two ends. The CDR3 coding sequence is TGTGCCAGCAGTTTCGGTCCCCCGGGGGACATTCAGTACTCC. This translates into CASSFGPPGDIQYS.

The table lists this clonotype with many counts. This chain joins TRBV19 and TRBJ1-2; D not resolved. Looked up from germline, CDR1 is LNHDA and CDR2 is SQIVND (reference sequence). There are 14 residues in the CDR3. V lost 7 bases, J lost 6 bases, and 18 bases lay in between. This CDR3 is CASTPVSGKNGYTF. The CDR3 DNA sequence: TGTGCCAGTACCCCTGTGTCTGGGAAGAATGGCTACACCTTC. Using reference TRBV19 and TRBJ1-2 for the parts outside the CDR3, the full variable domain is DGGITQSPKYLFRKEGQNVTLSCEQNLNHDAMYWYRQDPGQGLRLIYYSQIVNDFQKGDIAEGYSVSREKKESFPLTVTSAQKNPTAFYLCASTPVSGKNGYTFGSGTRLTVV.

The chain links TRBV4-2 to TRBJ2-5; 7 nucleotides agree with TRBD2. V gave up 0 bases and J gave up 2 bases; unmatched junction bases: 6. There are 16 residues in the CDR3. CDR1 and CDR2 (germline): LGHNA, YNFKEQ. The CDR3, as DNA: TGTGCCAGCAGCCAAGAGCTAGCGGAAGGTCAAGAGACCCAGTACTTC. This gives the protein CASSQELAEGQETQYF.

This clonotype appeared many times. This rearrangement joins TRBV12-3 or TRBV12-4 to TRBJ1-5, with a possible D match to TRBD1 (6 bases). V lost 9 bases and J lost 9, with 18 bases in between. The CDR3 length is 13 residues. DNA for the CDR3: TGTGCCAGTAAAACACAGGGCACGGGGCCCCAGCATTTT. It specifies CASKTQGTGPQHF.

This clonotype was observed a handful of times. The V gene is TRBV6-1, the J gene TRBJ1-5; D not resolved. The CDR3 contains 11 residues. Trimming stripped 8 bases from V and 5 bases from J, with 7 bases between. In germline, CDR1 is MNHNS, CDR2 SASEGT. This CDR3 is CASGRYQPQHF. The CDR3 DNA is TGTGCCAGCGGTCGATATCAGCCCCAGCATTTT.

J is TRBJ2-7 and V is TRBV6-2 or TRBV6-3; D is undetermined. The CDR3 is 14 residues long. V was trimmed by 7 bases and J by 0 bases, leaving 13 bases between them. Germline CDR1 MNHEY, CDR2 SVGEGT. The CDR3 reads CASKDDTSSYEQYF. The CDR3 DNA reads as TGTGCCAGCAAGGACGATACAAGCTCCTACGAGCAGTACTTC.

Only a few counts were recorded for this clonotype. The chain has TRBV4-1 and TRBJ2-7, with a weak D call TRBD1 (5 bases). V was clipped by 4 bases and J by 6 bases, with 22 bases between them. Germline loops: CDR1 MGHRA, CDR2 YSYEKL. CDR3 size: 16 residues. CDR3 nucleotide sequence: TGCGCCAGCAGCCGTTCCGGACAAGAAAGGCTCGCCGAGCAGTACTTC. Protein product: CASSRSGQERLAEQYF.

As concerns this clonotype: A much larger clone lies a single base off, so this may be a read error. This chain joins TRBV10-3 and TRBJ1-6, with D perhaps TRBD1 (6 bases). Germline loops: CDR1 ENHRY, CDR2 SYGVKD. The CDR3 has 13 residues. The CDR3 nucleotides are TGTGTCATCAGCCCACAGGGAGGTTCACCCCTCCACTTT. Translation: CVISPQGGSPLHF.

This clonotype came up a few times. The rearrangement joins TRBV5-1 to TRBJ2-7, with 11 bases that match TRBD2. This CDR3 has 18 amino acids. V lost 0 bases to trimming and J lost 5 bases; unmatched junction nucleotides: 13. Germline CDR1 SGHRS, CDR2 YFSETQ. DNA for the CDR3: TGCGCCAGCAGCTTGGGTGGGACTAGCGGACGCCCGCCCCACGAGCAGTACTTC. Residues: CASSLGGTSGRPPHEQYF.

The sample holds many counts of this clonotype. CDR3 coding DNA: TGTGCCAGCCTTCAGGGTGGAGAGACCCAGTACTTC. Its translation: CASLQGGETQYF. The chain recombines TRBV28 with TRBJ2-5; maybe TRBD1 (5 bases). CDR1 MDHEN and CDR2 SYDVKM come from the germline V gene. CDR3 length equals 12 residues. Trimming left V 8 bases short and J 4 bases short, with 11 bases between.

This clonotype was counted between two and nine times. The chain is built from TRBV11-2 and TRBJ2-3, with D hard to call. V was cut by 5 bases and J by 2 bases, with 14 bases left in between. The germline V gene has CDR1 SGHAT and CDR2 FQNNGV. The CDR3 extends over 15 amino acids. As DNA, the CDR3 is TGTGCCAGCAGCGTACGACTGGAGAACACAGATACGCAGTATTTT. Translation: CASSVRLENTDTQYF.

This clonotype came up many times. The chain is built from TRBV7-9 and TRBJ2-6; D remains ambiguous. In germline, CDR1 is SEHNR, CDR2 FQNEAQ (reference sequence). The CDR3 totals 17 residues. The germline V and J ends were trimmed by 7 bases and 4 bases, with 20 bases remaining between them. In DNA, the CDR3 is TGTGCCAGCACCGAGAGATTTGGAGCGCTAGGGGCCAACGTCCTGACTTTC. Translated, it gives CASTERFGALGANVLTF.

This clonotype has ten or more counts. The chain has TRBV6-1 and TRBJ2-2, with 7 bases aligning to TRBD1. This CDR3 is 16 amino acids long. The ends lost 4 bases at V and 3 bases at J; junction bases unmatched: 8. The V gene's germline CDR1 is MNHNS and CDR2 SASEGT. In DNA form, the CDR3 reads TGTGCCAGCAGTGTACAGGGGTTCTCCCACACCGGGGAGCTGTTTTTT. It translates to CASSVQGFSHTGELFF.